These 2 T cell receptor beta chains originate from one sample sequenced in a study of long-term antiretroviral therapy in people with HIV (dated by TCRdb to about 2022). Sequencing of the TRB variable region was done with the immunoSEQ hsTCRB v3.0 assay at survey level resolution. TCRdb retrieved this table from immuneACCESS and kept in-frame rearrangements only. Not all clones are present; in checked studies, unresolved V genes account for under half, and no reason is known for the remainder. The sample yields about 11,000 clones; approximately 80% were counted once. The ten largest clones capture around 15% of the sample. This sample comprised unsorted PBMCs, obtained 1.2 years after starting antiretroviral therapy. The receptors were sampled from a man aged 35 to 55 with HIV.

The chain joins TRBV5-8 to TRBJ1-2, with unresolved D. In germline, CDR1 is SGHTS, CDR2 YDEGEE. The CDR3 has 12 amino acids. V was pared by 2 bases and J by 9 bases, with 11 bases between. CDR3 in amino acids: CASSFEIGSYTF. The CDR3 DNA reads TGTGCCAGCAGCTTTGAAATAGGAAGCTACACCTTC.

Here the CDR3 DNA reads TGTGCCAGCATGGAGACTAGTAGTACCGGGGAGCTGTTTTTT. It specifies CASMETSSTGELFF. V usage is TRBV6-4 and J usage is TRBJ2-2; tentative D call: TRBD2 (6 bases). Germline V CDR1 and CDR2: MRHNA, SNTAGT. Trimming took 7 bases from V and 5 from J, leaving 14 bases between them. The CDR3 is 14 amino acids.